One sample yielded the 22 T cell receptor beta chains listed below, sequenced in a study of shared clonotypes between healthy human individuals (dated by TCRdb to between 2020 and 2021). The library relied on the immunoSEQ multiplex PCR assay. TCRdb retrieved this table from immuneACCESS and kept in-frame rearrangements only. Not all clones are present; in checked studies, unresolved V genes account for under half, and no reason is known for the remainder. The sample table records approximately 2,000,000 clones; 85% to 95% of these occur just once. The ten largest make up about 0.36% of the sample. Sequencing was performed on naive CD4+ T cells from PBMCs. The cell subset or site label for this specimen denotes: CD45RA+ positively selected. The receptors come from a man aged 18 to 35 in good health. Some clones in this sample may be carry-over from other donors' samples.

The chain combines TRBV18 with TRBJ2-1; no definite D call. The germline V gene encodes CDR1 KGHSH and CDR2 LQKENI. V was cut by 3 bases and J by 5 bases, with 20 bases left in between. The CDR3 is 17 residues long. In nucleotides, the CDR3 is TGTGCCAGCTCACCGCAGAGTTTGCGGAGCCCGAACAATGAGCAGTTCTTC. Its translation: CASSPQSLRSPNNEQFF.

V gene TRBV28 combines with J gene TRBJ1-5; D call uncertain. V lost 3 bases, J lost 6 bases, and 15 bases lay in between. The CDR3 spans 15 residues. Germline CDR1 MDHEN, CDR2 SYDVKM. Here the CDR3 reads CASSFNRMLSQPQHF. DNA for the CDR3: TGTGCCAGCAGTTTTAATCGTATGTTGAGTCAGCCCCAGCATTTT. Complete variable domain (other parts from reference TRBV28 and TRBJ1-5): DVKVTQSSRYLVKRTGEKVFLECVQDMDHENMFWYRQDPGLGLRLIYFSYDVKMKEKGDIPEGYSVSREKKERFSLILESASTNQTSMYLCASSFNRMLSQPQHFGDGTRLSIL.

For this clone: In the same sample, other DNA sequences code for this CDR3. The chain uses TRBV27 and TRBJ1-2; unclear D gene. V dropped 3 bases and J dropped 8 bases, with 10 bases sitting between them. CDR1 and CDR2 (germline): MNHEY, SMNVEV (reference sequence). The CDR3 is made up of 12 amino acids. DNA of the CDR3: TGTGCCAGCAGTTTTCGAGGGCGCGGCTACACCTTC. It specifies CASSFRGRGYTF.

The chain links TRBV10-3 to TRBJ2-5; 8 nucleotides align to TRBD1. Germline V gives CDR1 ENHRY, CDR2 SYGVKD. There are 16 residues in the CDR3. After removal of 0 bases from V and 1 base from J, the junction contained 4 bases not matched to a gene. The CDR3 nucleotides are TGTGCCATCAGTGAGTCGCGGACAGGGACCCAAGAGACCCAGTACTTC. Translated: CAISESRTGTQETQYF.

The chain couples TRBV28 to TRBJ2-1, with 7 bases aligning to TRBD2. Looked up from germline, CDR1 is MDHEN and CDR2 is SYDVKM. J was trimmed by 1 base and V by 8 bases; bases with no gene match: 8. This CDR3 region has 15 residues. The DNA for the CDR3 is TGTGCCAGCCTGGGTCATAGCGGGTCCTACAATGAGCAGTTCTTC. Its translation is CASLGHSGSYNEQFF.

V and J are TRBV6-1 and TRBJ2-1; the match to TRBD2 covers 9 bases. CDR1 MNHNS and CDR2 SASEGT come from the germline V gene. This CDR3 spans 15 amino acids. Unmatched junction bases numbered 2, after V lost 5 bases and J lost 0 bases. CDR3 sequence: CASSFSGGSYNEQFF. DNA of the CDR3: TGTGCCAGCAGTTTTAGCGGGGGCTCCTACAATGAGCAGTTCTTC.

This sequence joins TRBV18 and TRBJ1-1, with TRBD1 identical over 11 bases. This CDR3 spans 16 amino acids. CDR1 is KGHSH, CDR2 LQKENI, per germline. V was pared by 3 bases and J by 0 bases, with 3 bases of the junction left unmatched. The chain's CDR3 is CASSPGTGGMNTEAFF. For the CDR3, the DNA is TGTGCCAGCTCACCCGGGACAGGGGGGATGAACACTGAAGCTTTCTTT.

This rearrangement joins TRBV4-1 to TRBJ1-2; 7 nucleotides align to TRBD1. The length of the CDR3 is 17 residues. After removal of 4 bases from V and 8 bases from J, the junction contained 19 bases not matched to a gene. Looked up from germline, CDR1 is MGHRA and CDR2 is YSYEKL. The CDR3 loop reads CASSRPTGQRDPGGYTF. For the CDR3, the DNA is TGCGCCAGCAGCCGACCCACGGGACAGCGTGACCCCGGGGGCTACACCTTC.

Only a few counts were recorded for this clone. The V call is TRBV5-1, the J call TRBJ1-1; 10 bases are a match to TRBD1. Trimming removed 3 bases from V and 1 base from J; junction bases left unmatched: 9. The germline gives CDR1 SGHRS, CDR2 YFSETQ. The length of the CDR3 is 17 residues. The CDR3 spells CASSSQPDRGQNTEAFF. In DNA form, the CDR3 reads TGCGCCAGCAGCTCACAACCTGACAGGGGGCAGAACACTGAAGCTTTCTTT.

The DNA of the CDR3 is TGTGCCAGCAGTTTAGGAGGAGGTGCGCAGTTCTTC. This codes for CASSLGGGAQFF. The chain recombines TRBV27 with TRBJ2-1; TRBD2 might be the D (5 bases). In germline, CDR1 is MNHEY, CDR2 SMNVEV (reference sequence). The CDR3 contains 12 residues. The V end lost 2 bases, the J end lost 12 bases, and 11 bases lay between the germline ends.

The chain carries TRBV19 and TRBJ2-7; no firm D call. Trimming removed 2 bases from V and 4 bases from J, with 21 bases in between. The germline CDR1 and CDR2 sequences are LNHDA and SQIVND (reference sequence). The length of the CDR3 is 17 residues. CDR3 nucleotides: TGTGCCAGTAGTATAAAGCTGGGCGGCCAAACTGTATACGAGCAGTACTTC. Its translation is CASSIKLGGQTVYEQYF.

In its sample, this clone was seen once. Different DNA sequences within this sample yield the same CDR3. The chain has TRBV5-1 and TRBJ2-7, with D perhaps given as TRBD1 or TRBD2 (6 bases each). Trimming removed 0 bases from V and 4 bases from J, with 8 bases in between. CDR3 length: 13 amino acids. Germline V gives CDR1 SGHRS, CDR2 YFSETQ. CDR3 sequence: CASSLEGGYEQYF. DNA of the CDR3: TGCGCCAGCAGCTTGGAGGGGGGATACGAGCAGTACTTC.

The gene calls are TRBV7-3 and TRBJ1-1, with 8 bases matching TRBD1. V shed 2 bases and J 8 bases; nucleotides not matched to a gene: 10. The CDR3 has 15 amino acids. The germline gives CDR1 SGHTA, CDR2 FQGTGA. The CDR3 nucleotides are TGTGCCAGCAGCTTATCCGGGACAGGTGGTTCCGAAGCTTTCTTT. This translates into CASSLSGTGGSEAFF.

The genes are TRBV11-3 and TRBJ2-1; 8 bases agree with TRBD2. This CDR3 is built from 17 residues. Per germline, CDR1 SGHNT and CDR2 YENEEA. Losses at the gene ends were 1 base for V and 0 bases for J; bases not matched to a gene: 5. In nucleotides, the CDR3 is TGTGCCAGCAGCTTAGTTCCGGGAGGGAGCTCCTACAATGAGCAGTTCTTC. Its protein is CASSLVPGGSSYNEQFF. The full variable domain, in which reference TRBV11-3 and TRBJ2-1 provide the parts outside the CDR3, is EAGVVQSPRYKIIEKKQPVAFWCNPISGHNTLYWYLQNLGQGPELLIRYENEEAVDDSQLPKDRFSAERLKGVDSTLKIQPAELGDSAVYLCASSLVPGGSSYNEQFFGPGTRLTVL.

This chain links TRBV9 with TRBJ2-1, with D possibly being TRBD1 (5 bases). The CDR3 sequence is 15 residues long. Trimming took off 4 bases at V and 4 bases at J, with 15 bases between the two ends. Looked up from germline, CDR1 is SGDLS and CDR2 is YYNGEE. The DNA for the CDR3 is TGTGCCAGCAGCTCAGACAGACGACCGTACAATGAGCAGTTCTTC. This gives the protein CASSSDRRPYNEQFF.

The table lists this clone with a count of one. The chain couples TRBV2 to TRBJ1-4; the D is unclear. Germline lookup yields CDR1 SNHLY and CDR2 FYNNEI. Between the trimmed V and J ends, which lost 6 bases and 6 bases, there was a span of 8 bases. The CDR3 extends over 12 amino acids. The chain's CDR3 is CASREGYEKLFF. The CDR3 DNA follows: TGTGCCAGCAGGGAGGGTTATGAAAAACTGTTTTTT. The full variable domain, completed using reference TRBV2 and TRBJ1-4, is EPEVTQTPSHQVTQMGQEVILRCVPISNHLYFYWYRQILGQKVEFLVSFYNNEISEKSEIFDDQFSVERPDGSNFTLKIRSTKLEDSAMYFCASREGYEKLFFGSGTQLSVL.

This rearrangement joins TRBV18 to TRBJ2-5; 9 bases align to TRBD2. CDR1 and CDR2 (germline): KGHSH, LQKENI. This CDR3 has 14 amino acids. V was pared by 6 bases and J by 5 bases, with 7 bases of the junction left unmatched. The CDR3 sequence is CASSPERGAETQYF. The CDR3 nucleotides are TGTGCCAGCTCTCCCGAGCGGGGGGCTGAGACCCAGTACTTC. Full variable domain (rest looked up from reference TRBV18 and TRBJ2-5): NAGVMQNPRHLVRRRGQEARLRCSPMKGHSHVYWYRQLPEEGLKFMVYLQKENIIDESGMPKERFSAEFPKEGPSILRIQQVVRGDSAAYFCASSPERGAETQYFGPGTRLLVL.

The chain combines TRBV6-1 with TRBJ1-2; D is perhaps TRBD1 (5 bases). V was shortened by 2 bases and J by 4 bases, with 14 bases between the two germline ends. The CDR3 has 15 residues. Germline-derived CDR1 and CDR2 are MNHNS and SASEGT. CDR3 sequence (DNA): TGTGCCAGCAGTGAAATGGGGCAGGATCCCTATGGCTACACCTTC. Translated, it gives CASSEMGQDPYGYTF.

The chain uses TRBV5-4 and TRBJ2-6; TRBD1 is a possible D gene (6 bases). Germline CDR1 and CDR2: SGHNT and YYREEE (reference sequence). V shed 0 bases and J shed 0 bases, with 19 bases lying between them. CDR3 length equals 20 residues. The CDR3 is CASSLARDRSLFSGANVLTF. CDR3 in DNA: TGTGCCAGCAGCTTGGCCCGAGACAGGTCCCTCTTCTCTGGGGCCAACGTCCTGACTTTC.

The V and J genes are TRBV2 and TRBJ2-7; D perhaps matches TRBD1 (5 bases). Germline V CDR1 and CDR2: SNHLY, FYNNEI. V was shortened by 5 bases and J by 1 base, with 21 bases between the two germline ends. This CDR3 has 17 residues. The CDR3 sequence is CASSKQPPGIRSYEQYF. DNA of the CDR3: TGTGCCAGCAGTAAACAGCCCCCAGGGATTCGGTCCTACGAGCAGTACTTC.

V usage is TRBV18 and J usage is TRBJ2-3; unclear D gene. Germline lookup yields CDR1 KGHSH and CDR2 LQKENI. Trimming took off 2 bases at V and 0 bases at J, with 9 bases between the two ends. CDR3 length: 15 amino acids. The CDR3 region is CASSPVQSSTDTQYF. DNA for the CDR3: TGTGCCAGCTCACCAGTACAGAGTAGCACAGATACGCAGTATTTT.

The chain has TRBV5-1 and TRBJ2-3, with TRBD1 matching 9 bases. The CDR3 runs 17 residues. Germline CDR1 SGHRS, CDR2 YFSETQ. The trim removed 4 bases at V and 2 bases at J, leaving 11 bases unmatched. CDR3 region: CASSHPGQGDLTDTQYF. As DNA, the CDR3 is TGCGCCAGCAGCCACCCGGGACAGGGTGACCTCACAGATACGCAGTATTTT.